This is a list of T cell receptor beta chains from one sample in a study of blood T cells in healthy people across ages. TCRdb independently ran MiXCR on the 5' RACE reads; one entry per CDR3 protein. The table includes about 1.8 million distinct CDR3 sequences, roughly 52% detected once. Input material: blood. Every receptor here comes from a woman between 40 and 50 years old in good health. Each CDR3 is given with its conserved first and last residue. The order of the fields is J gene, clone size, V gene, D gene, CDR3 DNA, CDR3 protein. D genes are given only for firm matches. Part of the rows lack a size; the others show once, few, many or a class for expanded clones.

>TRBJ2-5|NA|TRBV20-1|NA
TGCAGTGCTAGGGCTAGAGGTGTGGGGTCCCAGTACTTC
CSARARGVGSQYF
>TRBJ2-5|NA|TRBV29-1|NA
TGCAGCGTGAGGACAAGCAGCGGGGAGACCCAGTACTTC
CSVRTSSGETQYF
>TRBJ2-5|NA|TRBV6-2/TRBV6-3|NA
TGTGCCAGCAGCGTGGCAGGGTGGAGGGAGACCCAGTACTTC
CASSVAGWRETQYF
>TRBJ2-5|NA|TRBV28|NA
TGTGCCAGCAGTTTGCTAGGGTGGGAGACCCAGTACTTC
CASSLLGWETQYF
>TRBJ2-5|few|TRBV11-2|NA
TGTGCCAGCAGCTTGACAGTCCAAAAAGAGACCCAGTACTTC
CASSLTVQKETQYF
>TRBJ1-5|NA|TRBV20-1|TRBD1
TGCAGTGCTAGAGACCTCCGGCAGGGGGAACCCCAGCATTTT
CSARDLRQGEPQHF
>TRBJ2-2|NA|TRBV2|NA
TGTGCCAGCAGTGGACAGGAAATAAACACCGGGGAGCTGTTTTTT
CASSGQEINTGELFF
>TRBJ2-3|NA|TRBV6-5|NA
TGTGCCAGCAGTTACTCGATGGGTTCGGGGGTCACAGATACGCAGTATTTT
CASSYSMGSGVTDTQYF
>TRBJ1-2|NA|TRBV4-1|NA
TGCGCCAGCAGCCAAGCCGTCCAGACTGAGATCTATGGCTACACCTTC
CASSQAVQTEIYGYTF
>TRBJ1-1|once|TRBV25-1|NA
TGTGCCAGCAGTGGCTCCGGGGCGACTACTGCTGAAGCTTTCTTT
CASSGSGATTAEAFF
>TRBJ1-6|once|TRBV7-2|NA
TGTGCCAGCAGCCGATTAGGGAGTTCACCCCTCCACTTT
CASSRLGSSPLHF
>TRBJ2-7|many|TRBV29-1|NA
TGCAGCGGGGACGGTTTGTTGGGTGAGCAGTACTTC
CSGDGLLGEQYF
>TRBJ1-2|NA|TRBV4-2|NA
TGTGCCAGCAGCCAAGGAGGTGTGTCGGGGTTTAATGGCTACACCTTC
CASSQGGVSGFNGYTF
>TRBJ1-2|NA|TRBV29-1|NA
TGCAGCGTTGACGGGGCCCCGAGCCAGACCTATGGCTACACCTTC
CSVDGAPSQTYGYTF
>TRBJ2-5|few|TRBV4-2|NA
TGTGCCAGCAGTCGCGACCTTGGGGGGGGCTTCCAAGAGACCCAGTACTTC
CASSRDLGGGFQETQYF
>TRBJ2-1|NA|TRBV27|NA
TGTGCCAGCAGTCGGTGGTTGGCCGGGACTCTCGGGGGGCAGTTCTTC
CASSRWLAGTLGGQFF
>TRBJ2-5|NA|TRBV10-3|TRBD2
TGTGCCATCAGTGACGGGGGGGGGAATGAGCAGTACTTC
CAISDGGGNEQYF
>TRBJ2-1|NA|TRBV29-1|NA
TGCAGCGCCAGGGGTATAGGAGGGGCCTCCTACAATGAGCAGTTCTTC
CSARGIGGASYNEQFF
>TRBJ2-7|many|TRBV28|TRBD1
TGTGCCAGCAGGACAGGGGGCTACGAGCAGTACTTC
CASRTGGYEQYF
>TRBJ2-7|NA|TRBV14|NA
TGTGCCAGCAGCCAAGAGTTCGGCTACGAGCAGTACTTC
CASSQEFGYEQYF
>TRBJ2-3|NA|TRBV6-1|TRBD2
TGTGCCAGCAGTGAAAGGGTAGCGGGGGGCCGCACAGATACGCAGTATTTT
CASSERVAGGRTDTQYF
>TRBJ1-6|NA|TRBV7-9|NA
TGTGCCAGCAGCTTACTACGGCTGGTGCAGGGCGCCTCTGGGTCACCCCTCCACTTT
CASSLLRLVQGASGSPLHF
>TRBJ2-7|NA|TRBV25-1|TRBD1
TGTGCCAGCAGAAAGGGGGCCAGGCTCGAGCAGTACTTC
CASRKGARLEQYF
>TRBJ2-2|NA|TRBV20-1|TRBD2
TGCAGTGCTAGGGCGGGGGGAAACACCGGGGAGCTGTTTTTT
CSARAGGNTGELFF
>TRBJ2-6|few|TRBV14|NA
TGTGCCAGCAGCCAATGGAGGCGGGTCTCTGGGGCCAACGTCCTGACTTTC
CASSQWRRVSGANVLTF
>TRBJ2-3|few|TRBV6-1|TRBD2
TGTGCCAGCAGTGCCAGACTAGCGGGGGGTCACACAGATACGCAGTATTTT
CASSARLAGGHTDTQYF
>TRBJ2-1|few|TRBV10-3|NA
TGTGCCATCAGTGACAAGGACAGAAGCTCCTACAATGAGCAGTTCTTC
CAISDKDRSSYNEQFF
>TRBJ2-1|NA|TRBV19|TRBD1
TGTGCCAGTAGTTTCTTACAGGGGGCGGCCTACAATGAGCAGTTCTTC
CASSFLQGAAYNEQFF
>TRBJ2-5|few|TRBV5-1|TRBD2
TGCGCCAGTAGCTTGTTGACTAGCGGCCAAGAGACCCAGTACTTC
CASSLLTSGQETQYF
>TRBJ1-4|few|TRBV20-1|NA
TGCAGTGCTAGAGATCTCGTCGCAACTAATGAAAAACTGTTTTTT
CSARDLVATNEKLFF
>TRBJ2-7|NA|TRBV5-8|NA
TGTGCCAGCAGCCCAAACAGGGAAGCCTCCTACGAGCAGTACTTC
CASSPNREASYEQYF
>TRBJ2-3|few|TRBV20-1|NA
TGCAGTGCTAGGGATGCTGGCCGCCAAAGCACAGATACGCAGTATTTT
CSARDAGRQSTDTQYF
>TRBJ2-5|once|TRBV7-2|NA
TGTGCCAGCAGCTGGGGAGGTGGAGAGACCCTGTACTTC
CASSWGGGETLYF
>TRBJ2-5|NA|TRBV6-5|NA
TGTGCCAGCAGTTACGGGTCAGTATTGGCGGCAGAGACCCAGTACTTC
CASSYGSVLAAETQYF
>TRBJ2-7|once|TRBV4-2|NA
TGTGCCAGCAGCCAATTGGGGGGTCAGAAGGCAGGGTACTCCTACGAGCAGTACTTC
CASSQLGGQKAGYSYEQYF
>TRBJ1-5|NA|TRBV6-2/TRBV6-3|NA
TGTGCCAGCAGTTACGTTGCAGGGTTGGGCAATCAGCCCCAGCATTTT
CASSYVAGLGNQPQHF
>TRBJ2-2|NA|TRBV6-1|NA
TGTGCCAGCGTGAACGGCAGGGTCTCGAACACCGGGGAGCTGTTTTTT
CASVNGRVSNTGELFF
>TRBJ2-3|NA|TRBV7-3|TRBD2
TGTGCCAGCACCCCCTGGGGGGGTGGCGCAGATACGCAGTATTTT
CASTPWGGGADTQYF
>TRBJ2-7|many|TRBV15|NA
TGTGCCACCAGTACACAGGCCGGAGGGTACGAGCAGTACTTC
CATSTQAGGYEQYF
>TRBJ2-7|few|TRBV4-3|TRBD1
TGCGCCAGCAGCCCGAACAATGGACAGGATGGGGCCTACGAGCAGTACTTC
CASSPNNGQDGAYEQYF
>TRBJ2-1|NA|TRBV6-6|NA
TGTGCCAGCAGTTACCGGGCGGGGGCATACAATGAGCAGTTCTTC
CASSYRAGAYNEQFF
>TRBJ2-7|few|TRBV27|NA
TGTGCCAGCAGCCGGACAGCCCTACGCGAGCAGTACTTC
CASSRTALREQYF
>TRBJ2-3|NA|TRBV29-1|NA
TGCAGCGTTGGGGGGATTTTGGTGGATACGCAGTATTTT
CSVGGILVDTQYF
>TRBJ2-7|NA|TRBV12-3/TRBV12-4|NA
TGTGCCAGCAGTTTGTGGGACACCTCCTACGAGCAGTACTTC
CASSLWDTSYEQYF
>TRBJ1-6|NA|TRBV27|NA
TGTGCCAGCAGTTCCTCTGGGGGAGCCCCCCACTTT
CASSSSGGAPHF
>TRBJ1-1|NA|TRBV27|NA
TGTGCCAGCAGTTTTGGTCTCGGGGGAACAGGGAGCCCTGAAGCTTTCTTT
CASSFGLGGTGSPEAFF
>TRBJ2-1|few|TRBV12-5|NA
TGTGCTAGTGGTTCTTCTGCGGGTTACAATGAGCAGTTCTTC
CASGSSAGYNEQFF
>TRBJ2-1|many|TRBV5-1|TRBD1
TGTGCCAGCAGCTTCGGGACAGGGGACAATGAGCAGTTCTTC
CASSFGTGDNEQFF
>TRBJ1-4|NA|TRBV5-1|TRBD1
TGCGCCAGCAGCCGGGACAGGGGGTTCGAAGAACTGTTTTTT
CASSRDRGFEELFF
>TRBJ1-2|NA|TRBV7-2|TRBD1
TGTGCCAGCAGCTTAGAAGTCGGACAGGGCTACTATGGCTACACCTTC
CASSLEVGQGYYGYTF
>TRBJ2-5|NA|TRBV7-2|NA
TGTGCCAGCAGCCTTTCGGGACCCCCACAAGAGACCCAGTACTTC
CASSLSGPPQETQYF
>TRBJ2-1|NA|TRBV20-1|NA
TGCAGTGCTTTAAGCCCCCCCCTTGAGCAGTTCTTC
CSALSPPLEQFF
>TRBJ1-2|NA|TRBV20-1|TRBD1
TGCAGTGCTAGATCCCGAGGGGGACAGGCTCATGGCTACACCTTC
CSARSRGGQAHGYTF